One sample yielded the 28 T cell receptor beta chains listed below, sequenced in a study of T cells in Graves' hyperthyroidism and ophthalmopathy. Authors of the study amplified TCR beta CDR3 regions from RNA transcripts. A first-round RT-PCR of the TCR CDR3 used the HTBI primer set. Using its own MiXCR run on the multiplex PCR reads, TCRdb lists one record per CDR3 protein. The top ten clones hold 28% of a sample with some 350,000 distinct CDR3 sequences, approximately 14% of them seen once. What was sequenced was blood. Receptors originate from a woman aged 18-29 years with Graves' hyperthyroidism that later progressed to Graves' ophthalmopathy.

A remark on this clonotype: A read error may account for a junction end that differs from germline. This chain links TRBV4-1 with TRBJ2-1; 8 bases are shared with TRBD2. The CDR3 is made up of 16 amino acids. The V gene's germline CDR1 is MGHRA and CDR2 YSYEKL. The CDR3 loop is CASSQERPGGYIEQFF. The CDR3 bases are TGCGCCAGCAGCCAAGAACGACCGGGAGGGTACATTGAGCAGTTCTTC.

This sequence joins TRBV4-1 and TRBJ2-7; 11 bases align to TRBD2. J gave up 3 bases and V 2 bases, and 9 bases lay outside the gene matches. CDR1 and CDR2 from the germline V gene are MGHRA and YSYEKL. The CDR3 extends over 17 amino acids. The CDR3, as DNA: TGCGCCAGCAGCCAACTCCTTGGGACTAGCGGCAACTACGAGCAGTACTTC. Translated: CASSQLLGTSGNYEQYF.

This clonotype was counted a few times. The V gene is TRBV7-9, the J gene TRBJ2-5; 10 bases are a match to TRBD1. The germline V gene encodes CDR1 SEHNR and CDR2 FQNEAQ (reference sequence). This CDR3 comprises 22 residues. V was pared by 1 base and J by 5 bases, with 25 bases of the junction left unmatched. The CDR3 DNA reads TGTGCCAGCAGCTTAGAAGCCGGGACAGGGGCCCCGCGGGCCCTGGGGGAGGAGACCCAGTACTTC. Its protein is CASSLEAGTGAPRALGEETQYF.

This clonotype was counted at least ten times. The chain employs TRBV20-1 and TRBJ2-5; D might be TRBD1 or TRBD2, each matching 6 bases. Trimming removed 8 bases from V and 5 bases from J, with 27 bases in between. The CDR3 contains 16 residues. Looked up from germline, CDR1 is DFQATT and CDR2 is SNEGSKA (reference sequence). CDR3 bases: TGCAGTTCCGCTGGGTGGGGGGCGCAATCAGAGGAGACCCAGTACTTC. Translating gives CSSAGWGAQSEETQYF.

This clonotype occurred many times. The V call is TRBV7-9, the J call TRBJ2-7, with D hard to call. V gave up 6 bases and J gave up 5 bases, with 8 bases separating them. The CDR3 has 11 amino acids. CDR1 SEHNR and CDR2 FQNEAQ come from the germline V gene (reference sequence). The CDR3 region has the DNA TGTGCCAGCAGTCGTCGGGACGAGCAGTACTTC. Its translation is CASSRRDEQYF. Using reference TRBV7-9 and TRBJ2-7 for the parts outside the CDR3, the full variable domain is DTGVSQNPRHKITKRGQNVTFRCDPISEHNRLYWYRQTLGQGPEFLTYFQNEAQLEKSRLLSDRFSAERPKGSFSTLEIQRTEQGDSAMYLCASSRRDEQYFGPGTRLTVT.

This clonotype has a handful of counts. The V call is TRBV7-8, the J call TRBJ2-7; D may be TRBD2 (5 bases). V was trimmed by 7 bases and J by 2 bases, leaving 18 bases between them. This CDR3 is 15 amino acids long. CDR1 SGHVS and CDR2 FQNEAQ come from the germline V gene. The CDR3 is CASTLPGRRPYEQYF. CDR3 DNA sequence: TGTGCCAGCACCCTACCGGGGAGACGCCCCTACGAGCAGTACTTC.

This clonotype has a handful of counts. The chain recombines TRBV4-1 with TRBJ2-1, with a weak D call TRBD2 (6 bases). The CDR3 totals 16 residues. V was shortened by 0 bases and J by 3 bases, with 12 bases between the two germline ends. The germline CDR1 and CDR2 sequences are MGHRA and YSYEKL. The CDR3 spells CASSQDGIGSYNEQFF. CDR3 bases: TGCGCCAGCAGCCAAGATGGTATCGGGAGCTACAATGAGCAGTTCTTC.

This clonotype was counted a few times. The chain employs TRBV6-1 and TRBJ2-7; D is possibly TRBD1 (6 bases). With 5 bases removed from V and 0 bases from J, the gap between germline ends came to 14 bases. The CDR3 sequence is 15 residues long. CDR1 MNHNS and CDR2 SASEGT come from the germline V gene. The CDR3 protein is CASSPDRTTSYEQYF. The CDR3 nucleotides read TGTGCCAGCAGTCCTGACAGGACCACCTCCTACGAGCAGTACTTC.

Ten or more counts support this clonotype. The genes are TRBV30 and TRBJ1-3; TRBD1 aligns across 11 bases. Germline CDR1 GTSNPN, CDR2 SVGIG (reference sequence). The CDR3 is made up of 16 amino acids. V lost 4 bases, J lost 2 bases, and 7 bases stayed unmatched. CDR3 nucleotides: TGTGCCTGGAAAGTGGGACAGGGGGTTCCTGGAAACACCATATATTTT. Translated: CAWKVGQGVPGNTIYF.

This clonotype turned up a few times. This chain uses TRBV4-2 with TRBJ2-1, with D possibly matching TRBD2 (5 bases). The CDR3 covers 17 residues. Germline values: CDR1 LGHNA, CDR2 YNFKEQ. Deletions cut 4 bases from V and 3 bases from J, with 19 bases between. CDR3: CASSRESRESDYNEQFF. The CDR3 region has the DNA TGTGCCAGCAGCCGAGAAAGTCGGGAATCCGACTACAATGAGCAGTTCTTC.

This chain joins TRBV28 and TRBJ2-2, with D tentatively TRBD2 (6 bases). From germline, CDR1 is MDHEN and CDR2 SYDVKM. CDR3 length: 14 amino acids. Trimming shortened V by 5 bases and J by 4 bases, and 11 bases separated the two germline ends. The CDR3 spells CASSPRLVTGELFF. Here the CDR3 DNA reads TGTGCCAGCAGTCCCCGACTAGTCACCGGGGAGCTGTTTTTT.

Many counts were recorded for this clonotype. The rearrangement joins TRBV12-3 or TRBV12-4 to TRBJ2-1, with 12 bases aligning to TRBD2. Trimming at V came to 6 bases and at J to 7 bases, leaving 7 bases not matched to a gene. The CDR3 contains 15 residues. CDR3 bases: TGTGCCAGCAGCCTAGCGGGAGGGGTCAATAATGAGCAGTTCTTC. As protein: CASSLAGGVNNEQFF.

This clonotype showed up many times. The junction shows a germline mismatch at one end, possibly a read error. The V call is TRBV2, the J call TRBJ2-7; D is undetermined. Looked up from germline, CDR1 is SNHLY and CDR2 is FYNNEI. The CDR3 sequence is 14 residues long. The CDR3 coding sequence is TGTGCCAGCAGCGAAGGTTGGGAAGACTACGAGCAGTACTTC. Translation: CASSEGWEDYEQYF. The variable domain in full, with the rest retrieved from reference TRBV2 and TRBJ2-7, is EPEVTQTPSHQVTQMGQEVILRCVPISNHLYFYWYRQILGQKVEFLVSFYNNEISEKSEIFDDQFSVERPDGSNFTLKIRSTKLEDSAMYFCASSEGWEDYEQYFGPGTRLTVT.

On this clonotype: A read error is possible here, since a much larger clone lies one base away. This chain links TRBV2 with TRBJ2-5; D gene uncertain. Germline V CDR1 and CDR2: SNHLY, FYNNEI. CDR3 length: 11 residues. The DNA for the CDR3 is TGTACCAGCAACTACCAAGAGACCCAGTACTTC. Protein sequence: CTSNYQETQYF.

This clonotype was observed a handful of times. Relative to the germline gene, one junction end is altered; a read error may explain this. V gene TRBV29-1 combines with J gene TRBJ1-1; possibly TRBD1 for D (5 bases). The CDR3 contains 14 residues. From germline, CDR1 is SQVTM and CDR2 ANQGSEA. In DNA form, the CDR3 reads TGCAGCGTTGAAGGGGGGTCGGGCTCGACTGAAGCTCTCTTT. It encodes CSVEGGSGSTEALF.

A note on this clonotype: This may arise from a read error, as a much more abundant clone is one base away. The rearrangement joins TRBV7-2 to TRBJ2-2; D tentatively reads TRBD1 or TRBD2 (5 bases each). Germline V lookup: CDR1 SGHTA, CDR2 FQGNSA. The CDR3 is 15 residues long. CDR3 in amino acids: CASSLTAADTGKLFF. CDR3 DNA: TGTGCCAGCAGCTTAACGGCAGCGGACACCGGGAAGCTGTTTTTT.

This clonotype was recorded at least ten times. V gene TRBV6-6 combines with J gene TRBJ1-4, with D possibly matching TRBD1 (6 bases). Germline CDR1 reads MNHNY; CDR2 reads SVGAGI (reference sequence). The V end was cut by 0 bases, the J end by 5 bases, with 13 bases between. This CDR3 contains 16 residues. The CDR3: CASSYSKGQRNEKLFF. In DNA form, the CDR3 reads TGTGCCAGCAGTTACTCGAAGGGACAACGGAATGAAAAACTGTTTTTT.

As to this clonotype: A much larger clone lies one base from this, so it may be a read error. This rearrangement joins TRBV19 to TRBJ1-1; D not certain. The CDR3 is 13 residues long. The germline CDR1 and CDR2 sequences are LNHDA and SQIVND (reference sequence). DNA for the CDR3: TGTGCCAGTAGTAGCAAGGAAGGCACTGAAGCTCTCTTT. Protein: CASSSKEGTEALF.

This clonotype occurred many times. The chain has TRBV27 and TRBJ2-7; D not resolved. The CDR3 loop spans 13 amino acids. Germline assignment: CDR1 MNHEY and CDR2 SMNVEV (reference sequence). Trimming shortened V by 6 bases and J by 2 bases, and 11 bases separated the two germline ends. The CDR3 DNA sequence: TGTGCCAGCAGCCATGGGCCCCCCTACGAGCAGTACTTC. It encodes CASSHGPPYEQYF.

This clonotype was counted ten times or more. The chain carries TRBV27 and TRBJ2-7; 8 bases line up with TRBD1. The V gene's germline CDR1 is MNHEY and CDR2 SMNVEV (reference sequence). This CDR3 contains 15 residues. V was pared by 6 bases and J by 5 bases, with 12 bases of the junction left unmatched. CDR3 nucleotides: TGTGCCAGCAGCCCACCCGACAGGGGAAGTCACGAGCAGTACTTC. Amino acids: CASSPPDRGSHEQYF.

Many counts were recorded for this clonotype. The chain employs TRBV3-1 and TRBJ2-1, with a weak D call TRBD2 (5 bases). V was cut by 4 bases and J by 5 bases, with 9 bases left in between. The CDR3 sequence is 13 residues long. Germline V CDR1 and CDR2: LGHDT, YNNKEL (reference sequence). As DNA, the CDR3 is TGTGCCAGCAGCCTCGGACTTGACAATGAGCAGTTCTTC. This encodes CASSLGLDNEQFF.

This clonotype was seen many times. The chain employs TRBV28 and TRBJ1-5, with D uncertain. The CDR3 runs to 15 residues. V lost 4 bases and J lost 5, with 15 bases in between. Germline CDR1 is MDHEN and CDR2 is SYDVKM. In nucleotides, the CDR3 is TGTGCCAGCAGTTACCGGTTAATGGGCGATCAGCCCCAGCATTTT. This sequence encodes CASSYRLMGDQPQHF.

This clonotype was picked up a small number of times. The V and J genes are TRBV10-3 and TRBJ1-4; D is unresolved. From germline, CDR1 is ENHRY and CDR2 SYGVKD. The V end lost 0 bases, the J end lost 2 bases, and 7 bases lay between the germline ends. The length of the CDR3 is 15 residues. CDR3 in amino acids: CAISESYGTNEKLFF. The CDR3 nucleotides are TGTGCCATCAGTGAGTCATATGGTACTAATGAAAAACTGTTTTTT.

Ten or more counts support this clonotype. The chain carries TRBV20-1 and TRBJ2-5, with D tentatively TRBD2 (5 bases). Trimming removed 0 bases at V and 5 bases at J, with 13 bases between. Germline CDR1 is DFQATT and CDR2 is SNEGSKA (reference sequence). This CDR3 is built from 14 residues. The CDR3 DNA reads as TGCAGTGCTAGAGATGACCTAAGAGGGGAGACCCAGTACTTC. It is translated as CSARDDLRGETQYF.

This rearrangement joins TRBV7-9 to TRBJ2-7, with D possibly being TRBD1 (5 bases). With 6 bases removed from V and 5 bases from J, the gap between germline ends came to 8 bases. Germline V gene lookup returns CDR1 SEHNR and CDR2 FQNEAQ (reference sequence). The CDR3 is 11 amino acids. The CDR3 region is CASRGAHEQYF. The CDR3 nucleotides read TGTGCCAGCAGAGGGGCACACGAGCAGTACTTC.

Ten or more counts support this clonotype. The chain joins TRBV3-1 to TRBJ1-1; D not certain. V was clipped by 1 base and J by 1 base, with 4 bases between them. The CDR3 spans 13 residues. Germline values: CDR1 LGHDT, CDR2 YNNKEL (reference sequence). In DNA form, the CDR3 reads TGTGCCAGCAGCCAAGTTGGGAACACTGAAGCTTTCTTT. It specifies CASSQVGNTEAFF.

This clonotype was detected ten times or more. This chain links TRBV28 with TRBJ2-2; possibly TRBD1 for D (6 bases). The CDR3 totals 14 residues. Germline CDR1 reads MDHEN; CDR2 reads SYDVKM. V lost 8 bases, J lost 7 bases, and 17 bases lay in between. DNA of the CDR3: TGTGCCAGCCGACAGGTGGACCGGGGCGGGGAGCTGTTTTTT. Translated: CASRQVDRGGELFF. Combining the CDR3 with reference TRBV28 and TRBJ2-2 gives the whole variable domain DVKVTQSSRYLVKRTGEKVFLECVQDMDHENMFWYRQDPGLGLRLIYFSYDVKMKEKGDIPEGYSVSREKKERFSLILESASTNQTSMYLCASRQVDRGGELFFGEGSRLTVL.

This clonotype has more than one count but fewer than ten. The J gene is TRBJ2-1, the V gene TRBV10-3; 8 bases fit TRBD2. The CDR3 consists of 17 residues. The V gene end was trimmed by 3 bases and the J gene end by 5 bases; junction bases not matched to a gene: 12. Germline CDR1 reads ENHRY; CDR2 reads SYGVKD. CDR3 amino acids: CAISDLSAGGRNNEQFF. Written as DNA, the CDR3 is TGTGCCATCAGTGACTTGAGTGCGGGAGGCCGAAACAATGAGCAGTTCTTC.